A single sample is the source of the 23 T cell receptor beta chains below, sequenced in a study of cytomegalovirus exposure and HLA in healthy donors. Profiled with immunoSEQ multiplex PCR; TCRdb holds only in-frame clones, not every one. The sample carries 60,000 or so clones, about 88% recorded once. Sequencing was done on a sample of PBMCs. The receptors shown here come from a man between 18 and 29 years old in good health and CMV-seronegative.

J is TRBJ2-7 and V is TRBV9; 7 nucleotides agree with TRBD2. From germline, CDR1 is SGDLS and CDR2 YYNGEE. The CDR3 contains 15 residues. V lost 0 bases to trimming and J lost 2 bases; unmatched junction nucleotides: 5. The CDR3: CASSVDPSGTYEQYF. Here the CDR3 DNA reads TGTGCCAGCAGCGTAGATCCTAGCGGAACCTACGAGCAGTACTTC.

The chain uses TRBV28 and TRBJ2-7, with D perhaps TRBD1 (5 bases). This CDR3 is built from 14 residues. The V end was cut by 10 bases, the J end by 2 bases, with 18 bases between. Germline V gene lookup returns CDR1 MDHEN and CDR2 SYDVKM. The CDR3 loop is CATANRNPPYEQYF. The CDR3 bases are TGTGCCACTGCGAACAGGAATCCTCCCTACGAGCAGTACTTC. The full variable domain, its missing parts supplied by reference TRBV28 and TRBJ2-7, is DVKVTQSSRYLVKRTGEKVFLECVQDMDHENMFWYRQDPGLGLRLIYFSYDVKMKEKGDIPEGYSVSREKKERFSLILESASTNQTSMYLCATANRNPPYEQYFGPGTRLTVT.

The J gene is TRBJ1-1, the V gene TRBV5-5; 9 nucleotides align to TRBD1. In germline, CDR1 is SGHKS, CDR2 YYEKEE (reference sequence). Germline trimming cut 0 bases from V and 5 bases from J; bases unmatched to any gene: 5. CDR3 length: 15 amino acids. CDR3: CASSLARTGVTEAFF. DNA for the CDR3: TGTGCCAGCAGCTTGGCGAGGACAGGGGTAACTGAAGCTTTCTTT.

The genes are TRBV21-1 and TRBJ2-5; the table's D call, TRBD2, has no DNA check behind it. TRBV21-1 is a known pseudogene. The CDR3 is 15 residues long. In nucleotides, the CDR3 is TGTGCCAGCAGAAGGAAGGAGCGGGATCGAGAGACCCAGTACTTC. As protein: CASRRKERDRETQYF.

The chain carries TRBV19 and TRBJ1-1; D might be TRBD1 (5 bases). The CDR3 contains 14 residues. CDR1 LNHDA and CDR2 SQIVND come from the germline V gene (reference sequence). V was shortened by 9 bases and J by 2 bases, with 16 bases between the two germline ends. This CDR3 reads CASQDQGINTEAFF. In nucleotides, the CDR3 is TGTGCCAGCCAAGACCAGGGTATTAACACTGAAGCTTTCTTT.

The chain employs TRBV5-1 and TRBJ2-7; D gene uncertain. This CDR3 is 11 amino acids long. Germline lookup yields CDR1 SGHRS and CDR2 YFSETQ. Trimming took 0 bases from V and 10 from J, leaving 8 bases between them. The CDR3, as DNA: TGCGCCAGCAGCTTGGTCCGAGGACAGTACTTC. Translation gives CASSLVRGQYF.

The DNA of the CDR3 is TGTGCCACCCATTCGCCGGGACTAGCGGACAATGAGCAGTTCTTC. It is translated as CATHSPGLADNEQFF. This chain joins TRBV10-3 and TRBJ2-1, with 11 bases matching TRBD2. The CDR3 contains 15 residues. CDR1 and CDR2 (germline): ENHRY, SYGVKD. V lost 10 bases, J lost 5 bases, and 10 bases stayed unmatched.

The chain uses TRBV9 and TRBJ2-1, with 7 bases lining up with TRBD2. Trimming cost V 4 bases and J 9 bases; bases outside gene matches: 7. The CDR3 loop spans 13 amino acids. Germline V lookup: CDR1 SGDLS, CDR2 YYNGEE. In nucleotides, the CDR3 is TGTGCCAGCAGCTCCAGACTAGCTAGTGAGCAGTTCTTC. This encodes CASSSRLASEQFF.

V usage is TRBV10-1 and J usage is TRBJ2-7; 10 bases agree with TRBD2. Germline-derived CDR1 and CDR2 are WNHNN and SYGVQD (reference sequence). This CDR3 region has 13 residues. Trimming took 10 bases from V and 5 from J; bases not matched to a gene: 8. The chain's CDR3 is CAKIVAGGDEQYF. The CDR3 DNA reads TGCGCCAAAATTGTAGCGGGAGGTGACGAGCAGTACTTC.

CDR3 residues: CASSPDTSYNEQFF. The CDR3 nucleotides are TGCGCCAGCAGTCCGGACACATCCTACAATGAGCAGTTCTTC. The rearrangement uses TRBV23-1 and TRBJ2-1, with a tentative D call TRBD1 (5 bases). TRBV23-1 qualifies as an ORF whose function is uncertain. CDR3 length: 14 amino acids. The V end was cut by 4 bases, the J end by 1 base, with 8 bases between.

The V call is TRBV7-9, the J call TRBJ2-7, with D possibly matching TRBD1 (6 bases). Germline loops: CDR1 SEHNR, CDR2 FQNEAQ (reference sequence). V was shortened by 6 bases and J by 5 bases, with 8 bases between the two germline ends. This CDR3 has 11 residues. This chain's CDR3 is CASRRGNEQYF. DNA for the CDR3: TGTGCCAGCAGGAGGGGGAACGAGCAGTACTTC.

The V and J genes are TRBV4-2 and TRBJ2-2; a possible D gene is TRBD2 (6 bases). Germline CDR1 reads LGHNA; CDR2 reads YNFKEQ. The CDR3 has 18 amino acids. Trimming removed 4 bases from V and 5 bases from J, with 23 bases in between. The CDR3 spells CASSRYGRLSGETGELFF. The CDR3 region has the DNA TGTGCCAGCAGCCGCTATGGTAGGCTTTCGGGAGAAACCGGGGAGCTGTTTTTT.

J is TRBJ2-1 and V is TRBV27, with 8 bases that match TRBD1. Per the germline V gene, CDR1 is MNHEY and CDR2 is SMNVEV (reference sequence). There are 14 residues in the CDR3. Trimming removed 3 bases from V and 6 bases from J; junction bases left unmatched: 4. The CDR3 protein is CASSFWTGCNEQFF. As DNA, the CDR3 is TGTGCCAGCAGTTTTTGGACAGGGTGCAATGAGCAGTTCTTC.

This clone came up a few times. The genes are TRBV7-9 and TRBJ1-1; 8 positions match TRBD1. The CDR3 sequence is 14 residues long. Per germline, CDR1 SEHNR and CDR2 FQNEAQ (reference sequence). Unmatched junction bases numbered 8, after V lost 5 bases and J lost 6 bases. The DNA for the CDR3 is TGTGCCAGCAGCCGAACGGACAGGGAGGCTGAAGCTTTCTTT. It is translated as CASSRTDREAEAFF.

The DNA for the CDR3 is TGTGCCTGGAGTGTAAACTACCACTATGGCTACACCTTC. Amino acids: CAWSVNYHYGYTF. V usage is TRBV30 and J usage is TRBJ1-2; D uncertain. Trimming left V 0 bases short and J 3 bases short, with 8 bases between. Per germline, CDR1 GTSNPN and CDR2 SVGIG (reference sequence). CDR3 length equals 13 residues.

The chain employs TRBV9 and TRBJ2-2, with D unresolved. The CDR3 is 14 amino acids. Germline V gene data show CDR1 as SGDLS and CDR2 as YYNGEE. Trimming stripped 4 bases from V and 0 bases from J, with 7 bases between. CDR3 in amino acids: CASSISPNTGELFF. CDR3 nucleotides: TGTGCCAGCAGCATTAGTCCGAACACCGGGGAGCTGTTTTTT.

The chain couples TRBV28 to TRBJ2-3; no clear D. This CDR3 region has 15 residues. Germline V gene lookup returns CDR1 MDHEN and CDR2 SYDVKM. V shed 2 bases and J shed 4 bases, with 13 bases lying between them. The CDR3 bases are TGTGCCAGCAGTTTAGCGAGTTCGTATCCAGATACGCAGTATTTT. Translated, it gives CASSLASSYPDTQYF.

The genes are TRBV21-1 and TRBJ1-6; whether TRBD1, the table's D call, matches the DNA was not checked. TRBV21-1 corresponds to a pseudogene. The CDR3 loop spans 16 amino acids. The CDR3 here is CASSLIHIHHNSPLHF. The CDR3 bases are TGTGCCAGCAGCCTGATACACATACATCATAATTCACCCCTCCACTTT.

This clone appeared a few times. The rearrangement joins TRBV7-9 to TRBJ2-7, with TRBD1 matching over 10 bases. CDR1 and CDR2 from the germline V gene are SEHNR and FQNEAQ (reference sequence). The CDR3 spans 14 residues. V shed 4 bases, J shed 5 bases, and the junction held 5 bases outside the gene matches. The CDR3 coding sequence is TGTGCCAGCAGCTCCGGGACAGGGGATGACGAGCAGTACTTC. Translating gives CASSSGTGDDEQYF. Filled out from reference TRBV7-9 and TRBJ2-7, the complete variable domain reads DTGVSQNPRHKITKRGQNVTFRCDPISEHNRLYWYRQTLGQGPEFLTYFQNEAQLEKSRLLSDRFSAERPKGSFSTLEIQRTEQGDSAMYLCASSSGTGDDEQYFGPGTRLTVT.

V is TRBV28 and J is TRBJ1-1; D gene unclear. Deletions cut 5 bases from V and 6 bases from J, with 19 bases between. Germline loops: CDR1 MDHEN, CDR2 SYDVKM. This CDR3 has 15 residues. The CDR3 protein is CASSTLGRKGPEAFF. The CDR3 nucleotides are TGTGCCAGCAGTACCCTCGGGAGGAAGGGCCCTGAAGCTTTCTTT.

V is TRBV7-9 and J is TRBJ1-4; TRBD1 matches 8 bases. Germline V gene sequence: CDR1 SEHNR, CDR2 FQNEAQ (reference sequence). The CDR3 runs to 15 residues. V lost 7 bases to trimming and J lost 6 bases; unmatched junction nucleotides: 10. CDR3 DNA sequence: TGTGCCAGCAACCAACAGGGGGAATCAGATGAAAAACTGTTTTTT. Residues: CASNQQGESDEKLFF.

V usage is TRBV28 and J usage is TRBJ1-3; possibly TRBD1 for D (6 bases). CDR3 length: 15 residues. Germline CDR1 and CDR2: MDHEN and SYDVKM. V shed 9 bases and J shed 2 bases, with 17 bases lying between them. The CDR3 DNA follows: TGTGCCAGTGACGCCACTGGGGGCGCTGGAAACACCATATATTTT. Translation gives CASDATGGAGNTIYF.

The chain carries TRBV5-6 and TRBJ2-1, with 7 bases aligning to TRBD2. This CDR3 is 19 amino acids long. Germline trimming cut 0 bases from V and 4 bases from J; bases unmatched to any gene: 16. Per the germline V gene, CDR1 is SGHDT and CDR2 is YYEEEE. In DNA form, the CDR3 reads TGTGCCAGCAGCTTGGCCGTCTCCAGCGGGACTTTCGGATACAATGAGCAGTTCTTC. The encoded protein is CASSLAVSSGTFGYNEQFF.